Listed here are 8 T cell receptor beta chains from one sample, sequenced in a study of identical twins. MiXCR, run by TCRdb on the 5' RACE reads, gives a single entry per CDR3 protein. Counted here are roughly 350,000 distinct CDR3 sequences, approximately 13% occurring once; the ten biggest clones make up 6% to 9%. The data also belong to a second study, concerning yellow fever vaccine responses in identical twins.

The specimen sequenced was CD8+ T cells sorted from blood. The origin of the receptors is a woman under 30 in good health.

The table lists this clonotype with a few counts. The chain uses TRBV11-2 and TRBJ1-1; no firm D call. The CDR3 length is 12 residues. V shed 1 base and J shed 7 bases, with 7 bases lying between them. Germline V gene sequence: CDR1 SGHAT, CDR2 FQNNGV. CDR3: CASSLGRLEAFF. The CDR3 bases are TGTGCCAGCAGCTTAGGACGACTTGAAGCTTTCTTT.

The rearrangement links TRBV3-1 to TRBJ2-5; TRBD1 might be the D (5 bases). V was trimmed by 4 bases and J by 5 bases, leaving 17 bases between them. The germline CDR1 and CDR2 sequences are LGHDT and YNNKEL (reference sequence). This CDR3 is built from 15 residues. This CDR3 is CASSPEDGHRETQYF. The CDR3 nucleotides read TGTGCCAGCAGCCCCGAGGACGGACATCGGGAGACCCAGTACTTC.

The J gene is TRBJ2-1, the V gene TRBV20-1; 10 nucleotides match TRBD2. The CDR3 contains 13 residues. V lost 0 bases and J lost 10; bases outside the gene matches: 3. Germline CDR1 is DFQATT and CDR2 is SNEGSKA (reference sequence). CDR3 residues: CSARDLSGREQFF. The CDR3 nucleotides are TGCAGTGCTAGAGATCTTAGCGGGAGGGAGCAGTTCTTC.

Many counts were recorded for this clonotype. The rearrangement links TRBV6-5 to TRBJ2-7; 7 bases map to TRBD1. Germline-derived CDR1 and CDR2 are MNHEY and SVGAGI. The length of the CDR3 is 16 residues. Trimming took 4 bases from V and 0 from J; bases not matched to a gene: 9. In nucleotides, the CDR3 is TGTGCCAGCAGTTCCCAAGGGGACAGTCTCTCCTACGAGCAGTACTTC. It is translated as CASSSQGDSLSYEQYF.

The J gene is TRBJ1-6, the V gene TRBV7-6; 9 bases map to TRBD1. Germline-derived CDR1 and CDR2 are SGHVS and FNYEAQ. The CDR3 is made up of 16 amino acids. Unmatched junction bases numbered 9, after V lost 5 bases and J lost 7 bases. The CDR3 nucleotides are TGTGCCAGCAGCCCCAAGGACAGGGGAGAAAATTCACCCCTCCACTTT. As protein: CASSPKDRGENSPLHF. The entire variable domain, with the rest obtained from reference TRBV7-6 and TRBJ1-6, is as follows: GAGVSQSPRYKVTKRGQDVALRCDPISGHVSLYWYRQALGQGPEFLTYFNYEAQQDKSGLPNDRFSAERPEGSISTLTIQRTEQRDSAMYRCASSPKDRGENSPLHFGNGTRLTVT.

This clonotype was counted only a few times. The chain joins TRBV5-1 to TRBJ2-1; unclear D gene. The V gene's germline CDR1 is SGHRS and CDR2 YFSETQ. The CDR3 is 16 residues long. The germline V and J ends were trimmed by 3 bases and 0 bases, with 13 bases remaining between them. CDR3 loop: CASSWLDFSSYNEQFF. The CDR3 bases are TGCGCCAGCAGCTGGCTCGATTTCAGCTCCTACAATGAGCAGTTCTTC.

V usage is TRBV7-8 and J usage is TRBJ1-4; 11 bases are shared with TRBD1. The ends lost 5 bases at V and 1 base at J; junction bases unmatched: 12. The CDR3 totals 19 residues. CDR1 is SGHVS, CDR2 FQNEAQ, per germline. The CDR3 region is CASSQAWTGGLLTNEKLFF. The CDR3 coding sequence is TGTGCCAGCAGCCAAGCGTGGACAGGGGGCCTCTTAACTAATGAAAAACTGTTTTTT.

This chain's CDR3 is CASSLATAYTGELFF. CDR3 DNA: TGTGCCAGCAGCTTAGCGACAGCATACACCGGGGAGCTGTTTTTT. The chain couples TRBV7-9 to TRBJ2-2; maybe TRBD1 (5 bases). The CDR3 is 15 residues long. CDR1 SEHNR and CDR2 FQNEAQ come from the germline V gene (reference sequence). V lost 0 bases and J lost 3, with 8 bases in between.